What follows is one T cell receptor beta chain and its context. This sample stems from a study of blood T cell repertoires in COVID-19. In the study overall: T cells, B-cell-depleted T cells, or PBMCs provided the cDNA or gDNA that served as material.

The ends lost 7 bases at V and 6 bases at J; junction bases unmatched: 5. The CDR3 contains 13 residues. CDR1 and CDR2 from the germline V gene are MDHEN and SYDVKM. Produced via immunoSEQ multiplex PCR; TCRdb's table is partial and in-frame only. The sample includes about 210,000 clones, 80% to 90% of them seen just once. The clonotype comes from a woman in her forties or fifties with active or convalescent COVID-19. This chain joins TRBV28 and TRBJ1-2, with TRBD1 matching over 10 bases. Material for sequencing was peripheral blood. CDR3 sequence reads: CASTLGTGDGYTF. The CDR3 DNA reads TGTGCCAGCACACTAGGGACAGGGGATGGCTACACCTTC.